Following are 3 T cell receptor beta chains from one sample sequenced in a study of T-cell memory formation after mild COVID-19. Each CDR3 protein gets one entry after TCRdb re-called the 5' RACE reads with MiXCR. The repertoire holds around 440,000 distinct CDR3 sequences, with 15% to 20% as singletons. The sample was PBMCs or a T cell subset sorted from them (not recorded which). The receptor set was obtained from an adult woman who had mild COVID-19 (a few samples of this study predate the infection). Cell type and time point are not known.

This clonotype was seen a handful of times. V and J are TRBV7-2 and TRBJ2-7, with D perhaps matching TRBD2 (5 bases). Germline CDR1 and CDR2: SGHTA and FQGNSA. This CDR3 has 15 residues. The V end was cut by 4 bases, the J end by 0 bases, with 13 bases between. The CDR3 region is CASSSSLGSSYEQYF. In DNA form, the CDR3 reads TGTGCCAGCAGCTCCTCGTTGGGGAGCTCCTACGAGCAGTACTTC.

This clonotype was seen a handful of times. The chain uses TRBV2 and TRBJ2-1; unclear D gene. This CDR3 is 14 amino acids long. CDR1 and CDR2 from the germline V gene are SNHLY and FYNNEI. V lost 2 bases to trimming and J lost 3 bases, with 8 bases between them. The CDR3 here is CASSERVNYNEQFF. Here the CDR3 DNA reads TGTGCCAGCAGTGAAAGGGTAAACTACAATGAGCAGTTCTTC. Using reference TRBV2 and TRBJ2-1 for the parts outside the CDR3, the full variable domain is EPEVTQTPSHQVTQMGQEVILRCVPISNHLYFYWYRQILGQKVEFLVSFYNNEISEKSEIFDDQFSVERPDGSNFTLKIRSTKLEDSAMYFCASSERVNYNEQFFGPGTRLTVL.

The V call is TRBV5-1, the J call TRBJ2-1; no definite D call. The V and J ends lost 3 bases and 8 bases respectively, with 12 bases between them. The CDR3 sequence is 13 residues long. Germline V lookup: CDR1 SGHRS, CDR2 YFSETQ. The CDR3 region has the DNA TGCGCCAGCAGCTCGTACGGTGGGGATGAGCAGTTCTTC. Protein sequence: CASSSYGGDEQFF.